Below, one T cell receptor beta chain is given with its context. The sample originates from a study of blood T cell repertoires in COVID-19. Study-wide context: The United States, Italy and Spain supplied acute and convalescent COVID-19 samples. PBMCs, B-cell-depleted T cells, or T cells provided the cDNA or gDNA that made up the material.

In the authors' workflow: Reference gene primer amplification yielded estimated nucleated cell counts. Assay: immunoSEQ multiplex PCR; the TCRdb copy retains only in-frame clones and omits some. V, J and clone size reflect that table, while D and trimming were determined from the DNA. The sample holds more than 200,000 clones, roughly 80% seen once. CDR3 length: 15 residues. Trimming pared 0 bases from V and 7 bases from J, leaving 10 bases between. The V gene's germline CDR1 is MNHEY and CDR2 SVGAGI. Material for sequencing was peripheral blood. This sequence was found in a woman in her seventies with active or convalescent COVID-19. The V call is TRBV6-5, the J call TRBJ1-6; TRBD1 is a possible D gene (5 bases). The CDR3 is CASSYSGLGNSPLHF. The CDR3 region has the DNA TGTGCCAGCAGTTACTCGGGACTAGGGAATTCACCCCTCCACTTT.